This entry lists 16 T cell receptor beta chains sequenced from one sample in a study of regulatory T cells in long-lasting Graves disease. As for time point: newly diagnosed GD, antithyroid drugs for less than 3 months. RNA isolated from PBMCs was used to make the TCR library. Researchers made TCR beta libraries by using iRepertoire HTBI primers and running Arm-PCR on CDR3 regions. TCRdb independently ran MiXCR on the multiplex PCR reads; one entry per CDR3 protein. The sample shows some 220,000 distinct CDR3 sequences, roughly 19% of them seen only once. These data were also filed under a second study, of T cells in Graves' hyperthyroidism and ophthalmopathy.

Sequencing was performed on peripheral blood mononuclear cells (PBMCs), taken at new diagnosis, from a patient treated with antithyroid drugs. The receptors stem from a woman in her thirties with Graves disease.

This clonotype occurred many times. This chain links TRBV18 with TRBJ1-1; D unresolved. The CDR3 extends over 15 amino acids. In germline, CDR1 is KGHSH, CDR2 LQKENI. The V end lost 0 bases, the J end lost 0 bases, and 8 bases lay between the germline ends. The CDR3, as DNA: TGTGCCAGCTCACCACCGGGCACCATGAACACTGAAGCTTTCTTT. It is translated as CASSPPGTMNTEAFF.

The CDR3 sequence is CASSLEGGNEKLFF. CDR3 bases: TGTGCCAGCAGTTTAGAAGGGGGGAATGAAAAACTGTTTTTT. The chain links TRBV12-3 or TRBV12-4 to TRBJ1-4; a possible D gene is TRBD1 (6 bases). Trimming took off 1 base at V and 5 bases at J, with 8 bases between the two ends. The CDR3 sequence is 14 residues long.

The gene calls are TRBV19 and TRBJ1-5; 11 nucleotides align to TRBD1. J was trimmed by 7 bases and V by 8 bases; bases with no gene match: 7. CDR3 length: 14 residues. From germline, CDR1 is LNHDA and CDR2 SQIVND (reference sequence). The CDR3 loop reads CASLPGTGGQPQHF. The DNA for the CDR3 is TGTGCCAGTCTGCCCGGGACAGGGGGACAGCCCCAGCATTTT.

This clonotype has a count of ten or more. The chain joins TRBV2 to TRBJ1-1; D is uncertain. CDR1 SNHLY and CDR2 FYNNEI come from the germline V gene. Trimming removed 5 bases at V and 3 bases at J, with 10 bases between. The CDR3 length is 13 residues. CDR3 residues: CASSKDGDTEAFF. CDR3 nucleotide sequence: TGTGCCAGCAGTAAGGACGGGGACACTGAAGCTTTCTTT.

This clonotype has only one observation. CDR3 loop: CASSWTGQGDQPQHF. In DNA form, the CDR3 reads TGTGCCAGTAGTTGGACGGGACAGGGGGATCAGCCCCAGCATTTT. This chain links TRBV19 with TRBJ1-5; 11 positions agree with TRBD1. CDR3 length: 15 residues. From germline, CDR1 is LNHDA and CDR2 SQIVND (reference sequence). J lost 5 bases, V lost 5 bases, and 5 bases had no gene match.

This clonotype was detected ten times or more. This rearrangement joins TRBV2 to TRBJ2-7, with 7 bases aligning to TRBD1. V gave up 8 bases and J gave up 2 bases; unmatched junction bases: 9. The CDR3 runs to 14 residues. CDR1 is SNHLY and CDR2 is FYNNEI in the germline V gene. The CDR3 DNA follows: TGTGCCAGCGGGGTAAGAGGGGGCCCCTACGAGCAGTACTTC. Translation gives CASGVRGGPYEQYF.

In this sample, this clonotype turned up many times. This CDR3 reads CATSESGTSGEDEQYF. DNA for the CDR3: TGTGCCACCAGTGAATCCGGGACTAGCGGGGAGGACGAGCAGTACTTC. This chain links TRBV24-1 with TRBJ2-7, with 13 bases identical to TRBD2. Germline values: CDR1 KGHDR, CDR2 SFDVKD. The CDR3 has 16 amino acids. Trimming removed 4 bases from V and 5 bases from J; junction bases left unmatched: 7.

This clonotype came up many times. This chain links TRBV28 with TRBJ1-2, with TRBD1 identical over 7 bases. With V trimmed by 3 bases and J by 4 bases, 8 bases remained unmatched. Germline CDR1 reads MDHEN; CDR2 reads SYDVKM. CDR3 length: 15 amino acids. CDR3 sequence reads: CASSFPTGDRYGYTF. CDR3 DNA sequence: TGTGCCAGCAGTTTCCCCACAGGGGACCGCTATGGCTACACCTTC.

This clonotype came up many times. The chain employs TRBV28 and TRBJ1-6; D is uncertain. CDR3 length: 12 residues. Trimming took 4 bases from V and 10 from J, leaving 8 bases between them. Germline V lookup: CDR1 MDHEN, CDR2 SYDVKM. The CDR3 DNA is TGTGCCAGCAGTTCCCTCGGGTCACCCCTCCACTTT. Protein product: CASSSLGSPLHF.

Many counts were recorded for this clonotype. J is TRBJ1-1 and V is TRBV18, with no clear D. Germline CDR1 reads KGHSH; CDR2 reads LQKENI. Trimming stripped 2 bases from V and 1 base from J, with 5 bases between. The CDR3 is made up of 13 amino acids. CDR3 in DNA: TGTGCCAGCTCACCAAACCAGAACACTGAAGCTTTCTTT. This encodes CASSPNQNTEAFF.

Turning to this clonotype: This likely came from a read error, as a far larger clone is one base away. The chain recombines TRBV11-2 with TRBJ2-4, with D possibly TRBD2 on 7 matching bases. Germline loops: CDR1 SGHAT, CDR2 FQNNGV. This CDR3 is 14 amino acids long. V shed 5 bases and J shed 8 bases, with 16 bases lying between them. The CDR3 coding sequence is TGTGCCAGCAGCCTCCGGACTAGGGGGGACATTCAGTACTTC. Translating it yields CASSLRTRGDIQYF.

Ten or more counts support this clonotype. V usage is TRBV9 and J usage is TRBJ1-6, with a possible D match to TRBD1 (5 bases). CDR3 length equals 15 residues. Between the trimmed V and J ends, which lost 4 bases and 7 bases, there was a span of 15 bases. The germline CDR1 and CDR2 sequences are SGDLS and YYNGEE. CDR3 sequence: CASSPPGGENSPLHF. The DNA of the CDR3 is TGTGCCAGCAGCCCCCCTGGGGGAGAGAATTCACCCCTCCACTTT.

This clonotype was counted many times. The genes are TRBV27 and TRBJ2-5; 7 bases line up with TRBD1. The tail of the sequence fits TRBJ2-1 better, so the J call may be wrong. This CDR3 contains 15 residues. Germline loops: CDR1 MNHEY, CDR2 SMNVEV (reference sequence). CDR3 sequence reads: CASSLSWTGTNEQFF. The CDR3 coding sequence is TGTGCCAGCAGTCTCAGTTGGACAGGTACGAATGAGCAGTTCTTC.

This clonotype was detected only a few times. V gene TRBV5-5 combines with J gene TRBJ1-3; a possible D gene is TRBD1 (6 bases). V shed 2 bases and J shed 2 bases, with 14 bases lying between them. This CDR3 spans 16 amino acids. CDR1 SGHKS and CDR2 YYEKEE come from the germline V gene (reference sequence). CDR3 residues: CASSFGTGLTGNTIYF. For the CDR3, the DNA is TGTGCCAGCAGCTTTGGTACAGGGCTTACTGGAAACACCATATATTTT.

This clonotype was seen ten or more times. This chain links TRBV6-1 with TRBJ1-1; no firm D call. Germline CDR1 MNHNS, CDR2 SASEGT. This CDR3 is built from 12 residues. The ends were cut back, 6 bases at V and 4 bases at J, with 9 bases in the middle. DNA for the CDR3: TGTGCCAGCAGGACGGCGGGCACTGAAGCTTTCTTT. This translates into CASRTAGTEAFF.

This clonotype was detected ten times or more. V usage is TRBV28 and J usage is TRBJ2-2; TRBD1 matches 11 bases. This CDR3 is 21 amino acids long. Germline loops: CDR1 MDHEN, CDR2 SYDVKM. V trimming: 3 bases; J trimming: 0 bases; junction bases outside the gene matches: 15. The CDR3 bases are TGTGCCAGCAGTTTCGGGACAGGGGGTTTCCTACCCTTTCCGAACACCGGGGAGCTGTTTTTT. Amino acids: CASSFGTGGFLPFPNTGELFF.